This entry features one T cell receptor beta chain sequence. The antigen is unknown. These data come from a study of T cells in localized non-small cell lung cancer. Measured with immunoSEQ multiplex PCR; TCRdb has only the in-frame clones, and not every one. This table holds approximately 81,000 clones, around 89% found once. Study outcomes and limitations: The study sequenced only one region of the tumor. As a result, intratumor heterogeneity could not be excluded and remains possible. Appearing in adjacent lung were a median roughly 59 of the top 100 tumor clones. In uninvolved adjacent lung, T cell clonality reached its highest value, exceeding tumor.

The sequence came from a woman aged 40-69 years with stage I squamous cell lung carcinoma. Material: peripheral blood, obtained before any cancer treatment.

This CDR3 reads CASSPRTGRETQYF. In DNA form, the CDR3 reads TGCGCCAGCAGCCCCCGGACAGGGAGAGAGACCCAGTACTTC. The chain uses TRBV5-1 and TRBJ2-5, with 8 bases fitting TRBD1. Germline CDR1 reads SGHRS; CDR2 reads YFSETQ. This CDR3 has 14 amino acids. The trim removed 4 bases at V and 4 bases at J, leaving 6 bases unmatched. The entire variable domain, with the rest obtained from reference TRBV5-1 and TRBJ2-5, is as follows: KAGVTQTPRYLIKTRGQQVTLSCSPISGHRSVSWYQQTPGQGLQFLFEYFSETQRNKGNFPGRFSGRQFSNSRSEMNVSTLELGDSALYLCASSPRTGRETQYFGPGTRLLVL.